The entry below gives a single T cell receptor (beta chain) sequence along with its context. What it binds is not known. The data belong to a study of shared clonotypes between healthy human individuals. Points from the study as a whole: Tissues were not sampled, only blood, and their repertoires likely differ. Generally, estimated richness proved larger in naive subsets than it did in memory subsets. A reduction in generation probabilities was seen for non-shared clonotypes relative to those shared by all four donors.

CDR3 length: 14 amino acids. Between the trimmed V and J ends, which lost 1 base and 1 base, there was a span of 7 bases. The germline gives CDR1 MGHDK, CDR2 SYGVNS. As handled by the study authors: Quality scores were absent from the junction-only immunoSEQ sequences, so filtering differed. Generated by immunoSEQ multiplex PCR, the TCRdb table keeps only in-frame clones and is missing some. Clonal size and the V and J genes are those of that table, whereas D and trimming came from the DNA. The profile covers hundreds of thousands of clones, with 55% to 85% appearing a single time and around 1.7% taken by the ten largest.

Sequencing input: memory CD4+ T cells sorted from blood. Subset meaning: CD45RA-negative fraction. This TCR was recovered from a woman in her 30s in good health. The V call is TRBV25-1, the J call TRBJ2-5; D gene uncertain. CDR3 in amino acids: CASSEFAAQETQYF. For the CDR3, the DNA is TGTGCCAGCAGTGAATTCGCAGCCCAAGAGACCCAGTACTTC.